These 5 T cell receptor beta chains were all obtained from the same sample, sequenced in a study of cytomegalovirus exposure and HLA in healthy donors (dated by TCRdb to the late 2010s). Libraries were made using the immunoSEQ multiplex PCR assay. For the multiplex PCR, a mixture combining 60 forward primers for TCR Vbeta segments and 13 reverse primers for TCR Jbeta segments was used. TCRdb carries this immuneACCESS record with in-frame sequences only. Its versions omit some clonotypes, under half of them owing to an unresolved V gene in the studies checked, with the rest unexplained. This sample comprises roughly 180,000 clones, 80% to 85% of them detected only once. The top ten clonotypes cover around 2.1% of the sample. The material sequenced was PBMCs. These receptors all come from a woman between 18 and 29 years old in good health and CMV-seropositive.

This chain connects TRBV2 to TRBJ2-1; 7 nucleotides match TRBD1. Losses at the gene ends were 7 bases for V and 4 bases for J; bases not matched to a gene: 13. The CDR3 has 16 residues. The germline V gene has CDR1 SNHLY and CDR2 FYNNEI. CDR3 sequence reads: CASKQGLNTLYNEQFF. CDR3 nucleotides: TGTGCCAGCAAACAGGGGCTGAATACCTTGTACAATGAGCAGTTCTTC.

The CDR3 region is CASRPGTGLRVAFF. The CDR3 DNA sequence: TGTGCCAGCAGGCCCGGGACAGGTCTCCGAGTAGCTTTCTTT. V is TRBV6-5 and J is TRBJ1-1, with TRBD1 identical over 8 bases. This CDR3 has 14 amino acids. Germline V gene data show CDR1 as MNHEY and CDR2 as SVGAGI. V lost 6 bases to trimming and J lost 10 bases; unmatched junction nucleotides: 13.

This rearrangement joins TRBV15 to TRBJ2-5, with a weak D call TRBD2 (5 bases). The CDR3 contains 15 residues. CDR1 and CDR2 (germline): LNHNV, YYDKDF (reference sequence). The germline V and J ends were trimmed by 0 bases and 5 bases, with 13 bases remaining between them. The CDR3 coding sequence is TGTGCCACCAGCAGAGATTTAGAGCTAGCCGAGACCCAGTACTTC. Translating it yields CATSRDLELAETQYF.

The V gene is TRBV28, the J gene TRBJ1-3; unclear D gene. V lost 3 bases, J lost 0 bases, and 9 bases lay in between. Per the germline V gene, CDR1 is MDHEN and CDR2 is SYDVKM. This CDR3 is 15 amino acids long. The CDR3 spells CASSLKRSSGNTIYF. The CDR3, as DNA: TGTGCCAGCAGTTTGAAGCGGTCCTCTGGAAACACCATATATTTT. The full variable domain, rest sourced from reference TRBV28 and TRBJ1-3, is DVKVTQSSRYLVKRTGEKVFLECVQDMDHENMFWYRQDPGLGLRLIYFSYDVKMKEKGDIPEGYSVSREKKERFSLILESASTNQTSMYLCASSLKRSSGNTIYFGEGSWLTVV.

The gene calls are TRBV18 and TRBJ1-3; D is perhaps TRBD1 (6 bases). Trimming left V 3 bases short and J 2 bases short, with 20 bases between. This CDR3 spans 18 amino acids. Germline V gene data show CDR1 as KGHSH and CDR2 as LQKENI. The CDR3 sequence: CASSPSRVQGSAGNTIYF. In DNA, the CDR3 is TGTGCCAGCTCACCGTCAAGGGTACAGGGTTCGGCTGGAAACACCATATATTTT. Full variable domain (outside the CDR3, taken from reference TRBV18 and TRBJ1-3): NAGVMQNPRHLVRRRGQEARLRCSPMKGHSHVYWYRQLPEEGLKFMVYLQKENIIDESGMPKERFSAEFPKEGPSILRIQQVVRGDSAAYFCASSPSRVQGSAGNTIYFGEGSWLTVV.